The source of this T cell receptor beta chain is a study of shared clonotypes between healthy human individuals. Produced via immunoSEQ multiplex PCR; TCRdb's table is partial and in-frame only. The sample includes around 500,000 clones, roughly 80% of them seen just once. Trimming removed 2 bases from V and 1 base from J, with 11 bases in between. This CDR3 has 16 amino acids. In germline, CDR1 is KGHSH, CDR2 LQKENI. The gene calls are TRBV18 and TRBJ2-2; D perhaps matches TRBD2 (5 bases). Sample: PBMCs. This TCR derives from a woman in her thirties or forties in good health. Some clones in this sample may be carry-over from other donors' samples. The CDR3 spells CASSPVSSGNTGELFF. Here the CDR3 DNA reads TGTGCCAGCTCACCAGTTTCCAGCGGGAACACCGGGGAGCTGTTTTTT.